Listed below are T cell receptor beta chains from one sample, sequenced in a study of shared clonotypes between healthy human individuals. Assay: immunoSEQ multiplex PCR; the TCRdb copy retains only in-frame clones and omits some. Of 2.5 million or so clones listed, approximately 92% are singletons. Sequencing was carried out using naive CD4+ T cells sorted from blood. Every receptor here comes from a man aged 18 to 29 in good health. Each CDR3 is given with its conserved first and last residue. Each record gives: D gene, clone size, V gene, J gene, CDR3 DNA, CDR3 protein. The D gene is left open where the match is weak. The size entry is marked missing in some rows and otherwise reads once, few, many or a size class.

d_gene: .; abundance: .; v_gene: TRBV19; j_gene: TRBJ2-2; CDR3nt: TGTGCCAGTAGAAAAGGGAACACCGGGGAGCTGTTTTTT; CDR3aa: CASRKGNTGELFF
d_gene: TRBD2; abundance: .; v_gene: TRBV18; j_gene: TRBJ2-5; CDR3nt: TGTGCCAGCTCACCTACCTTGACTAGCGGGGGGGCTGAGACCCAGTACTTC; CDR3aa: CASSPTLTSGGAETQYF
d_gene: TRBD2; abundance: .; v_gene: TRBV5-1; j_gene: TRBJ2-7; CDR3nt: TGCGCCAGCAGCTTGGACGGGGGGGACTACGAGCAGTACTTC; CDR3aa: CASSLDGGDYEQYF
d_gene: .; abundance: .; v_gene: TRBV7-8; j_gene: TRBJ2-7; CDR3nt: TGTGCCAGCAGCTTAAAATCCACCTACGAGCAGTACTTC; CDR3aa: CASSLKSTYEQYF
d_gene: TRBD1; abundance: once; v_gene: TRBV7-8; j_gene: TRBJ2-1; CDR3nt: TGTGCCAGCAGCTTGAGGACAGGGTTTACATGGGAGCAGTTCTTC; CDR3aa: CASSLRTGFTWEQFF
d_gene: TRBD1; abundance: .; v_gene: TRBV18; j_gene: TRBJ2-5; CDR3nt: TGTGCCAGCTCACCCTCAGGGGGCGAAGAGACCCAGTACTTC; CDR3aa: CASSPSGGEETQYF
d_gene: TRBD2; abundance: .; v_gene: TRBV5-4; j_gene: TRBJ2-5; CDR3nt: TGTGCCAGCAGCTTGGAGCGAGCGGGGGAGCAAGAGACCCAGTACTTC; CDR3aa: CASSLERAGEQETQYF
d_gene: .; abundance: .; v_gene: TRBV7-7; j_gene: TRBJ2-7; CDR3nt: TGTGCTAGCAGCTTAGCCCAAGCTAGATACGAGCAGTACTTC; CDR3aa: CASSLAQARYEQYF
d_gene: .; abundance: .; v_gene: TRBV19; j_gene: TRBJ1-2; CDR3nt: TGTGCCAGTAGTATAGTAGTCCATTTTACCAGTCATGGCTACACCTTC; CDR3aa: CASSIVVHFTSHGYTF
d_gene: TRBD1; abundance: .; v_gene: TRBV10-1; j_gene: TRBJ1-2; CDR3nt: TGCGCCAGCAGTGAGACTCTAGGACAGGTGTATGGCTACACCTTC; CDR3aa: CASSETLGQVYGYTF
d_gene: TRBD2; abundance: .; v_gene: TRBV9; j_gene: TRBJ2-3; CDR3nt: TGTGCCAGCAGCGTAGTACTAGCGGGAGGGCCGGGGGCAGATACGCAGTATTTT; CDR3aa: CASSVVLAGGPGADTQYF
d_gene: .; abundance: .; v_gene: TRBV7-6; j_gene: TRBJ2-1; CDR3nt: TGTGCCAGCAGCCCTCGTCCGGGGACATACAATGAGCAGTTCTTC; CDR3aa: CASSPRPGTYNEQFF
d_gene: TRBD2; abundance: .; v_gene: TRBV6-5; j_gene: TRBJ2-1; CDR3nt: TGTGCCAGCAAAAGGGAGGGAAGGAATGAGCAGTTCTTC; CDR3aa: CASKREGRNEQFF
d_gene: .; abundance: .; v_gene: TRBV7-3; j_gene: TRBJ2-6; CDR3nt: TGTGCCAGCAGCTCCGGGGCCAACGTCCTGACTTTC; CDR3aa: CASSSGANVLTF
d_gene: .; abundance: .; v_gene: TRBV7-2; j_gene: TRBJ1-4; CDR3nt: TGTGCCAGCGCCCTTTTGCAGGGAACAACTAATGAAAAACTGTTTTTT; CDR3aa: CASALLQGTTNEKLFF
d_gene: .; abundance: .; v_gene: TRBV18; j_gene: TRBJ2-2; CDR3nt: TGTGCCAGCTCACCCCGGCTGGTAGAGACCGGGGAGCTGTTTTTT; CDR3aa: CASSPRLVETGELFF
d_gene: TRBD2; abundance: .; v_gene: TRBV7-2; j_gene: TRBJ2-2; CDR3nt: TGTGCCAGCTCAGCTCAGCGGGGCGGGGAGCTGTTTTTT; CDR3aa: CASSAQRGGELFF
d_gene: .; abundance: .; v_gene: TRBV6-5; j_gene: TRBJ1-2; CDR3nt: TGTGCCAGCAGTACTGCCGGCAGAAGCTATGGCTACACCTTC; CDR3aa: CASSTAGRSYGYTF
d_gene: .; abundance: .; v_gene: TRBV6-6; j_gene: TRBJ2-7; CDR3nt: TGTGCCAGCAGCCTAAACGGAGGGGTCGAGCAGTACTTC; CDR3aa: CASSLNGGVEQYF
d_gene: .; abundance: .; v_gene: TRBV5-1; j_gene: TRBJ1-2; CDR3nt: TGCGCCAGCAGCTTGGAGGGAACTGAGAATCATGGCTACACCTTC; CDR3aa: CASSLEGTENHGYTF
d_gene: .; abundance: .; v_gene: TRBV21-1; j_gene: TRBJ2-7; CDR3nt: TGTGCCAGCAGTCCTATTCCATCTGGGCGCTACTCCTACGAGCAGTACTTC; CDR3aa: CASSPIPSGRYSYEQYF
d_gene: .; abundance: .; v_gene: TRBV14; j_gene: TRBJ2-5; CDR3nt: TGTGCCAGCAGCCAAGGCGCGGCCGTCCGAGAGACCCAGTACTTC; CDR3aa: CASSQGAAVRETQYF
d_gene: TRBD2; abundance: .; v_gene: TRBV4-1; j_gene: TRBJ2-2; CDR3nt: TGCGCCAGCAGCCAAGTTGCGGGGGGTAACACCGGGGAGCTGTTTTTT; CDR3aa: CASSQVAGGNTGELFF
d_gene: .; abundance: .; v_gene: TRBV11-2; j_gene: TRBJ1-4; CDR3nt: TGTGCCAGCAGCTTCTCTGGGCCTAATGAAAAACTGTTTTTT; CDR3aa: CASSFSGPNEKLFF
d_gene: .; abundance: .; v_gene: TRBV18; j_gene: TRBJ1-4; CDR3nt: TGTGCCAGCTCCCCGGGCGTTCCTAATGAAAAACTGTTTTTT; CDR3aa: CASSPGVPNEKLFF
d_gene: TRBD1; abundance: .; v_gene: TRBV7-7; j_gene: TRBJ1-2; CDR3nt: TGTGCCAGCAGCTTAAGGACAGGGGAAGGCTACACCTTC; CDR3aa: CASSLRTGEGYTF
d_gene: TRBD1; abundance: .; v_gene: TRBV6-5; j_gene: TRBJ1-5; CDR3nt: TGTGCCAGCAGCCGGACAGGGGCTCAGCCCCAGCATTTT; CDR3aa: CASSRTGAQPQHF
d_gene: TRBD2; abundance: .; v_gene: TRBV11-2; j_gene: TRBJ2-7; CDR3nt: TGTGCCAGCAGCTTAGATCCGGGACTAGCGTACTACGAGCAGTACTTC; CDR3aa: CASSLDPGLAYYEQYF
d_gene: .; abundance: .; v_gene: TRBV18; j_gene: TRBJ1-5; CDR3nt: TGTGCCAGCTCACCTTCCGGCCCAGGGAGCAATCAGCCCCAGCATTTT; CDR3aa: CASSPSGPGSNQPQHF
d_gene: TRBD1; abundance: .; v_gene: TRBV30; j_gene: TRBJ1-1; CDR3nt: TGTGCCTGGAGTGTACAGGGGGGAGGCACTGAAGCTTTCTTT; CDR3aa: CAWSVQGGGTEAFF
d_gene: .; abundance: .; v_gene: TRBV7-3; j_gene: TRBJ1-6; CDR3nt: TGTGCCAGCAGCTTAGGGGGGGCGAATTCACCCCTCCACTTT; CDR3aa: CASSLGGANSPLHF
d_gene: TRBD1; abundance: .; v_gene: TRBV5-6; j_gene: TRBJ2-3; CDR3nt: TGTGCCAGCAGGAGCCGGGACAGGGGTACAGATACGCAGTATTTT; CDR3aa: CASRSRDRGTDTQYF
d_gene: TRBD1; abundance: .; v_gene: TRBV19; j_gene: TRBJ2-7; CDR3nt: TGTGCCAGTAGTATCCCGGGACAGACCTACGAGCAGTACTTC; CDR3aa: CASSIPGQTYEQYF
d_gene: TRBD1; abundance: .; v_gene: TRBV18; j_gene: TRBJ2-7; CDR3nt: TGTGCCAGCTCGGGAGGCCCGGGACAGGCTCTCGGCGAGCAGTACTTC; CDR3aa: CASSGGPGQALGEQYF
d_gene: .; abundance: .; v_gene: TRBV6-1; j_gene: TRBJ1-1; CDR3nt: TGTGCCAGCCTTCGGGCAGGGGTGGCTGAAGCTTTCTTT; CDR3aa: CASLRAGVAEAFF
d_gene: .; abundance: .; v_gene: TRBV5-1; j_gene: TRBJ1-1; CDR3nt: TGCGCCAGCAGCCTTCGGAGCACTGAAGCTTTCTTT; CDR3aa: CASSLRSTEAFF
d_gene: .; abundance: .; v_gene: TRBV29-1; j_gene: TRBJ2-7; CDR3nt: TGCAGCGTTAGTGGCATCACCCTTAGCTCCTACGAGCAGTACTTC; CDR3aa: CSVSGITLSSYEQYF
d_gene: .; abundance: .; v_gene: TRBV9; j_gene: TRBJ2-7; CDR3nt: TGTGCCAGCAGCGTCAGGGGAGACCGGGGGGAGCAGTACTTC; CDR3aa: CASSVRGDRGEQYF
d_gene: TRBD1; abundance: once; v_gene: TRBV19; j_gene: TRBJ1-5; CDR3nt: TGTGCCAGTAGTAGGCAGGGGGTGAGCAATCAGCCCCAGCATTTT; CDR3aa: CASSRQGVSNQPQHF
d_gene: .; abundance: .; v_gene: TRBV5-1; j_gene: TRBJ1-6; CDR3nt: TGCGCCAGCAGCTTGGCTTCCGGGGGTAATAATTCACCCCTCCACTTT; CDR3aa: CASSLASGGNNSPLHF
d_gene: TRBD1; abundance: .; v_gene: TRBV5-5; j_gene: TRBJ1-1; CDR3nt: TGTGCCAGCAGCCCCTATCCGGGACAGGGGTCGGGGACTGAAGCTTTCTTT; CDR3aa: CASSPYPGQGSGTEAFF
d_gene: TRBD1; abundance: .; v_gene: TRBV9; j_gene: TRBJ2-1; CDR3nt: TGTGCCAGCAGCGTAAACGCCGGGACAGTGATCTCCTACAATGAGCAGTTCTTC; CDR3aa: CASSVNAGTVISYNEQFF
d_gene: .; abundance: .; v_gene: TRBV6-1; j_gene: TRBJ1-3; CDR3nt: TGTGCCAGCACCCCCGGCAGGGGCTCTGGAAACACCATATATTTT; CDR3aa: CASTPGRGSGNTIYF
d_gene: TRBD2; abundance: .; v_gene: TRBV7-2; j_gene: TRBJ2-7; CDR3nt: TGTGCCAGCAGCTCCAATCGGGGGGGCGAGCAGTACTTC; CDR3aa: CASSSNRGGEQYF
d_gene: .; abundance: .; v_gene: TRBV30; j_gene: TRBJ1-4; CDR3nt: TGTGCCTGGAGCCGGGTTCCCGAAAAACTGTTTTTT; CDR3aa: CAWSRVPEKLFF
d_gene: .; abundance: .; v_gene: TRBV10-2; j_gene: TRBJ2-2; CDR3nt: TGCGCCAGCAGGGTAGCGGAGTTGGGCCCCGGGGAGCTGTTTTTT; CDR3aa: CASRVAELGPGELFF
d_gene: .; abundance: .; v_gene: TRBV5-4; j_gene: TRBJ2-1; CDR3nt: TGTGCCAGCAGCTTCTATGATGAGCAGTTCTTC; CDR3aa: CASSFYDEQFF
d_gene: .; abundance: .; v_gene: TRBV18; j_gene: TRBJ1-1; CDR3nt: TGTGCCAGCTCACTCAATTCTGACACTGAAGCTTTCTTT; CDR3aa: CASSLNSDTEAFF
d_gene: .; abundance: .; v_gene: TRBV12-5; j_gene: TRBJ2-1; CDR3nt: TGTGCTAGTGGTTTGGTTATCCTCGCAGGGGCCAATGAGCAGTTCTTC; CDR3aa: CASGLVILAGANEQFF
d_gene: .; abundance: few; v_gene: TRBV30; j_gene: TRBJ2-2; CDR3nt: TGTGCCTGGAGTGTACAGGGCTCCGGGGAGCTGTTTTTT; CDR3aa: CAWSVQGSGELFF
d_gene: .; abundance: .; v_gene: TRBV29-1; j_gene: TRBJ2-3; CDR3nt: TGCAGCGTTGAGGGGACATTGACAGATACGCAGTATTTT; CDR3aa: CSVEGTLTDTQYF
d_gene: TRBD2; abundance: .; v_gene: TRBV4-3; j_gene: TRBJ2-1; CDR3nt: TGCGCCAGCAGCCGAGTCGACGGTTCTAGCGGGAGGGATGAGCAGTTCTTC; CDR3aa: CASSRVDGSSGRDEQFF
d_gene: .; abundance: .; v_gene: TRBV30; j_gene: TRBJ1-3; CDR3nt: TGTGCCTGGAGTGTCGGACAGTTGAAGACCATATATTTT; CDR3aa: CAWSVGQLKTIYF
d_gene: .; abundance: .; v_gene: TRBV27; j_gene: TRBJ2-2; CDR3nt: TGTGCCAGCAGTTACCGGAGGGGAGTCACCGGGGAGCTGTTTTTT; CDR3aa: CASSYRRGVTGELFF
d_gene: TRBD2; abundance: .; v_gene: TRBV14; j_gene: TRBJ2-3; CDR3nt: TGTGCCAGCAGCCAAGATGGGGTTAGGTTGGCTAGCGGGACACCAGATACGCAGTATTTT; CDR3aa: CASSQDGVRLASGTPDTQYF
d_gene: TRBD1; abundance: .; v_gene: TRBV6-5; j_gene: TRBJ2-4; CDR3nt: TGTGCCAGCAGTGCCAGTGGACAGGGCTGGACCATTCAGTACTTC; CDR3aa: CASSASGQGWTIQYF
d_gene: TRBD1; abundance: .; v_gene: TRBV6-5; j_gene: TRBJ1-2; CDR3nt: TGTGCCAGCAGACAACAGGGGTGGTATGGCTACACCTTC; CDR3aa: CASRQQGWYGYTF
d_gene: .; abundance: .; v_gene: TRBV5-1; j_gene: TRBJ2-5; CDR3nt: TGCGCCAGCAGCTTGAGTAAAGAGACCCAGTACTTC; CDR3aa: CASSLSKETQYF
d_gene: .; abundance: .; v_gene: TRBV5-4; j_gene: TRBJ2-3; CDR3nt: TGTGCCAGCAGCTACACTCGCGGACAGATCACAGATACGCAGTATTTT; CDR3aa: CASSYTRGQITDTQYF